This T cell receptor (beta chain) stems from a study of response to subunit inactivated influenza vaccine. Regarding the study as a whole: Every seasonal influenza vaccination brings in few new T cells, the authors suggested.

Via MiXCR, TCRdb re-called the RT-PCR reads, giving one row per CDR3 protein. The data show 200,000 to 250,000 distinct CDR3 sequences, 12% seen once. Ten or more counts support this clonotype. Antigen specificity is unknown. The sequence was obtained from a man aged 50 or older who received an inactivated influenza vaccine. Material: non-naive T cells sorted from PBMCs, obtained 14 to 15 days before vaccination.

CDR3 coding DNA: TGTGCCAGCAGCCCTCTGACTAGCGGGGCCTACAATGAGCAGTTCTTC. This gives the protein CASSPLTSGAYNEQFF. V gene TRBV11-2 combines with J gene TRBJ2-1, with 11 bases identical to TRBD2. The germline gives CDR1 SGHAT, CDR2 FQNNGV. The CDR3 runs to 16 residues. V dropped 5 bases and J dropped 2; count of bases not matched to a gene: 5.